The 29 T cell receptor beta chains presented below share a single source sample, sequenced in a study of identical twins. TCRdb reprocessed the 5' RACE reads via MiXCR and lists one record per CDR3 protein. The data hold about 730,000 distinct CDR3 sequences, with approximately 21% observed a single time. These records were also assigned to another study, of T cells expressing NK-cell markers.

Material: PBMCs. These TCRs come from a woman aged 18-30 years in good health.

CDR3 sequence reads: CASSLAVMRDAKNIQYF. The CDR3, as DNA: TGTGCCAGCAGCTTAGCAGTGATGAGGGACGCCAAAAACATTCAGTACTTC. V usage is TRBV7-9 and J usage is TRBJ2-4, with D perhaps being TRBD1 or TRBD2 (5 bases each). V was cut by 0 bases and J by 1 base, with 13 bases left in between. The CDR3 extends over 17 amino acids. Germline CDR1 SEHNR, CDR2 FQNEAQ (reference sequence).

This clonotype has ten or more counts. The V and J genes are TRBV24-1 and TRBJ2-1, with unresolved D. In germline, CDR1 is KGHDR, CDR2 SFDVKD. Trimming left V 1 base short and J 11 bases short, with 8 bases between. The CDR3 is 12 amino acids. The CDR3 is CATSDFRLQQFF. CDR3 sequence (DNA): TGTGCCACCAGTGATTTCCGTCTACAGCAGTTCTTC.

The rearrangement uses TRBV12-3 or TRBV12-4 and TRBJ2-7; D is possibly TRBD1 (5 bases). The CDR3 contains 14 residues. The V gene lost 1 base and the J gene lost 1 base, with 8 bases spanning the gap. The CDR3 DNA is TGTGCCAGCAGTTTAGAGGGGCCGTCCTACGAGCAGTACTTC. Translating gives CASSLEGPSYEQYF.

CDR3 loop: CSAPGQPGQPQHF. In DNA form, the CDR3 reads TGCAGTGCACCGGGACAGCCGGGGCAGCCCCAGCATTTT. V is TRBV20-1 and J is TRBJ1-5; 7 bases are a match to TRBD1. From germline, CDR1 is DFQATT and CDR2 SNEGSKA (reference sequence). V lost 6 bases and J lost 7; bases outside the gene matches: 9. This CDR3 has 13 residues.

This clonotype appeared a few times. V is TRBV20-1 and J is TRBJ1-1, with 7 bases aligning to TRBD1. CDR3 length: 15 amino acids. Germline V gene data show CDR1 as DFQATT and CDR2 as SNEGSKA (reference sequence). V lost 2 bases, J lost 1 base, and 7 bases stayed unmatched. The CDR3 region has the DNA TGCAGTGCTAGAACAGGCAGGGGGAAGAACACTGAAGCTTTCTTT. This translates into CSARTGRGKNTEAFF.

J is TRBJ2-2 and V is TRBV20-1; D is ambiguous. V lost 3 bases, J lost 3 bases, and 8 bases lay in between. This CDR3 region has 13 residues. CDR1 is DFQATT and CDR2 is SNEGSKA in the germline V gene (reference sequence). CDR3 coding DNA: TGCAGTGCTAGTTTTCTGGACACCGGGGAGCTGTTTTTT. Its translation is CSASFLDTGELFF.

The CDR3 nucleotides read TGTGCCAGTAGTATCCAAATCACAGATACGCAGTATTTT. Translation: CASSIQITDTQYF. The rearrangement uses TRBV19 and TRBJ2-3; D unresolved. This CDR3 comprises 13 residues. Germline V gene lookup returns CDR1 LNHDA and CDR2 SQIVND (reference sequence). Trimming left V 3 bases short and J 2 bases short, with 6 bases between.

This chain joins TRBV11-2 and TRBJ1-6; D perhaps matches TRBD1 (5 bases). CDR3 length: 16 residues. Between the trimmed V and J ends, which lost 5 bases and 8 bases, there was a span of 19 bases. Germline lookup yields CDR1 SGHAT and CDR2 FQNNGV. The CDR3 bases are TGTGCCAGCAGCCGACTCCGAGACAGCATGTATTCACCCCTCCACTTT. Residues: CASSRLRDSMYSPLHF. Using reference TRBV11-2 and TRBJ1-6 for the parts outside the CDR3, the full variable domain is EAGVAQSPRYKIIEKRQSVAFWCNPISGHATLYWYQQILGQGPKLLIQFQNNGVVDDSQLPKDRFSAERLKGVDSTLKIQPAKLEDSAVYLCASSRLRDSMYSPLHFGNGTRLTVT.

This clonotype was observed a handful of times. The V call is TRBV5-6, the J call TRBJ2-2; D may be TRBD2 (6 bases). V dropped 2 bases and J dropped 4 bases, with 12 bases sitting between them. This CDR3 is 15 amino acids long. Germline values: CDR1 SGHDT, CDR2 YYEEEE. The CDR3 spells CASSFPTEGTGELFF. The CDR3 coding sequence is TGTGCCAGCAGCTTCCCGACGGAGGGCACCGGGGAGCTGTTTTTT.

The chain couples TRBV5-1 to TRBJ2-3, with D maybe TRBD2 (6 bases). Germline V gene lookup returns CDR1 SGHRS and CDR2 YFSETQ. The CDR3 has 15 amino acids. V was pared by 4 bases and J by 6 bases, with 18 bases between. Here the CDR3 DNA reads TGCGCCAGCAGCCCGTCCGGGACTCCCCCGGATACGCAGTATTTT. Residues: CASSPSGTPPDTQYF.

This rearrangement joins TRBV7-8 to TRBJ2-5, with D unclear. Trimming cost V 4 bases and J 7 bases, with 10 bases left between them. The CDR3 is made up of 12 amino acids. Germline values: CDR1 SGHVS, CDR2 FQNEAQ. As DNA, the CDR3 is TGTGCCAGCAGCTCCCAGTCGGGGACCCAGTACTTC. Its protein is CASSSQSGTQYF.

This clonotype was observed a few times. The V and J genes are TRBV20-1 and TRBJ2-3; D possibly matches TRBD1 or TRBD2 (6 bases each). Trimming pared 2 bases from V and 4 bases from J, leaving 13 bases between. The CDR3 extends over 14 amino acids. Looked up from germline, CDR1 is DFQATT and CDR2 is SNEGSKA (reference sequence). The CDR3 nucleotides are TGCAGTGCTAGAAGGGGGGTGGGACCAGATACGCAGTATTTT. Its translation: CSARRGVGPDTQYF.

The gene calls are TRBV20-1 and TRBJ2-3, with D maybe TRBD2 (5 bases). Germline lookup yields CDR1 DFQATT and CDR2 SNEGSKA (reference sequence). The length of the CDR3 is 14 residues. V dropped 6 bases and J dropped 3 bases, with 16 bases sitting between them. CDR3 sequence (DNA): TGCAGTGCCCAGAGCGTTGGGGAGACAGATACGCAGTATTTT. This encodes CSAQSVGETDTQYF.

This clonotype was detected only a few times. The genes are TRBV6-1 and TRBJ1-1; D is possibly TRBD1 (6 bases). V lost 6 bases and J lost 3, with 14 bases in between. The CDR3 extends over 14 amino acids. The germline V gene has CDR1 MNHNS and CDR2 SASEGT. The CDR3 spells CASSPGGRYTEAFF. As DNA, the CDR3 is TGTGCCAGCAGCCCTGGGGGGCGATACACTGAAGCTTTCTTT.

The V call is TRBV5-8, the J call TRBJ2-7; TRBD1 or TRBD2 may be the D gene (5 bases each). The CDR3 sequence is 13 residues long. Germline V lookup: CDR1 SGHTS, CDR2 YDEGEE. The V and J ends lost 6 bases and 3 bases respectively, with 13 bases between them. The CDR3 DNA reads TGTGCCAGCACCAGGACGGGGCTCTACGAGCAGTACTTC. Its protein product is CASTRTGLYEQYF.

This clonotype was observed a handful of times. The rearrangement links TRBV12-5 to TRBJ2-7; 11 bases line up with TRBD1. The junction had 3 bases not matched to a gene; V was cut back by 4 bases and J by 4 bases. This CDR3 is built from 14 residues. CDR1 and CDR2 (germline): LGHNT, FRNRAP. The CDR3 is CASGSGTGGYEQYF. DNA for the CDR3: TGTGCTAGTGGTTCCGGGACAGGGGGTTACGAGCAGTACTTC.

This clonotype was counted only a few times. The rearrangement joins TRBV10-3 to TRBJ2-1, with TRBD2 matching 11 bases. The CDR3 totals 14 residues. Germline CDR1 ENHRY, CDR2 SYGVKD. The junction had 7 bases not matched to a gene; V was cut back by 0 bases and J by 15 bases. CDR3 residues: CAISESSGGDRLFF. The CDR3 bases are TGTGCCATCAGTGAGTCTAGCGGGGGGGACCGATTGTTCTTC.

This clonotype was picked up a small number of times. As DNA, the CDR3 is TGCAGTGCTACAGGACTAGCGGGGCGCTCCTACGAGCAGTACTTC. It translates to CSATGLAGRSYEQYF. The rearrangement joins TRBV20-1 to TRBJ2-7; 12 bases align to TRBD2. The CDR3 runs to 15 residues. Germline V gives CDR1 DFQATT, CDR2 SNEGSKA (reference sequence). J lost 0 bases, V lost 4 bases, and 4 bases had no gene match.

The V and J genes are TRBV20-1 and TRBJ2-1; D not resolved. Trimming shortened V by 5 bases and J by 7 bases, and 12 bases separated the two germline ends. The CDR3 consists of 12 residues. Germline lookup yields CDR1 DFQATT and CDR2 SNEGSKA (reference sequence). The CDR3 sequence is CSAPATSNEQFF. CDR3 nucleotide sequence: TGCAGTGCTCCAGCCACTTCAAATGAGCAGTTCTTC.

CDR3 in amino acids: CASSVVETEAFF. The CDR3 DNA follows: TGTGCCAGCAGCGTAGTCGAAACTGAAGCTTTCTTT. V gene TRBV9 combines with J gene TRBJ1-1; D not resolved. The V gene's germline CDR1 is SGDLS and CDR2 YYNGEE. The CDR3 contains 12 residues. The ends were cut back, 0 bases at V and 5 bases at J, with 5 bases in the middle.

The rearrangement joins TRBV27 to TRBJ2-5; D gene uncertain. V shed 3 bases and J shed 1 base, with 9 bases lying between them. The length of the CDR3 is 14 residues. Germline assignment: CDR1 MNHEY and CDR2 SMNVEV (reference sequence). For the CDR3, the DNA is TGTGCCAGCAGTTTCGGCCGGGTCCAAGAGACCCAGTACTTC. Translated: CASSFGRVQETQYF.

This clonotype was counted between two and nine times. This rearrangement joins TRBV15 to TRBJ1-5; D gene unclear. In germline, CDR1 is LNHNV, CDR2 YYDKDF (reference sequence). The CDR3 runs to 12 residues. V dropped 0 bases and J dropped 11 bases, with 8 bases sitting between them. This CDR3 is CATSRDQATQHF. The CDR3, as DNA: TGTGCCACCAGCAGAGATCAGGCAACCCAGCATTTT.

The chain links TRBV4-2 to TRBJ2-2; D not certain. This CDR3 has 19 amino acids. The germline CDR1 and CDR2 sequences are LGHNA and YNFKEQ. Trimming shortened V by 5 bases and J by 4 bases, and 26 bases separated the two germline ends. The CDR3 DNA follows: TGTGCCAGCAGCAACCCAACCCGGAATGAGAGAGCCAGCACCGGGGAGCTGTTTTTT. It encodes CASSNPTRNERASTGELFF.

The chain has TRBV6-5 and TRBJ1-1; 8 bases map to TRBD1. Germline V gene sequence: CDR1 MNHEY, CDR2 SVGAGI. The CDR3 is made up of 12 amino acids. V trimming: 6 bases; J trimming: 3 bases; junction bases outside the gene matches: 0. CDR3 coding DNA: TGTGCCAGCAGGACAGGGGACACTGAAGCTTTCTTT. It is translated as CASRTGDTEAFF.

This clonotype was seen a few times. The chain combines TRBV20-1 with TRBJ2-5, with TRBD2 matching over 9 bases. The germline V gene encodes CDR1 DFQATT and CDR2 SNEGSKA (reference sequence). This CDR3 has 16 amino acids. With 2 bases clipped from V and 3 bases from J, the junction kept 10 bases outside the gene matches. The CDR3 loop reads CSARLALAGEEETQYF. The CDR3, as DNA: TGCAGTGCTAGACTCGCCTTAGCGGGGGAGGAAGAGACCCAGTACTTC.

This clonotype has only a few counts. This chain uses TRBV19 with TRBJ2-5; D uncertain. This CDR3 is 10 amino acids long. Germline CDR1 and CDR2: LNHDA and SQIVND (reference sequence). Trimming took 8 bases from V and 5 from J, leaving 6 bases between them. The CDR3 bases are TGTGCCAGTGGGGTGGAGACCCAGTACTTC. Residues: CASGVETQYF.

The V and J genes are TRBV12-3 or TRBV12-4 and TRBJ2-7; maybe TRBD2 (5 bases). CDR3 length: 14 residues. Trimming stripped 7 bases from V and 1 base from J, with 14 bases between. CDR3 in DNA: TGTGCCAGCACCTTCGGACTGGCATCCTACGAGCAGTACTTC. This encodes CASTFGLASYEQYF.

This clonotype was detected a few times. The chain couples TRBV2 to TRBJ2-1; D not certain. Germline values: CDR1 SNHLY, CDR2 FYNNEI. The CDR3 is made up of 12 amino acids. V was cut by 1 base and J by 10 bases, with 8 bases left in between. CDR3 protein: CASSEVGREQFF. The CDR3, as DNA: TGTGCCAGCAGTGAAGTAGGACGGGAGCAGTTCTTC.

V usage is TRBV6-5 and J usage is TRBJ2-1; D is unresolved. CDR1 MNHEY and CDR2 SVGAGI come from the germline V gene. V was pared by 2 bases and J by 7 bases, with 9 bases between. This CDR3 contains 13 residues. In DNA, the CDR3 is TGTGCCAGCAGTTACCCCCCTAGGAATGAGCAGTTCTTC. Translated: CASSYPPRNEQFF.